Listed below are T cell receptor beta chains from one sample, sequenced in a study of vaccination effects on CD4 cells after COVID-19. Produced via immunoSEQ multiplex PCR; TCRdb's table is partial and in-frame only. The sample yields around 83,000 clones, roughly 74% seen once. Which antigens these TCRs recognize remains unknown. The sequenced sample was CD4+ T cells from PBMCs cultured with HCoV-229E spike peptides, obtained before COVID-19 vaccination. Source of these receptors: a human donor who received a COVID-19 vaccine. The conserved cysteine and the conserved F or W are not part of the CDR3 here. Fields, in order: V gene, J gene, clone size, CDR3 protein. Only part of the rows carry a size: once, few, many, or a class if the clone is expanded.

TRBV29-1	TRBJ1-2	NA	SVVTELVFGYT
TRBV5-1	TRBJ2-2	few	ASSLVPGADTGELF
TRBV6-5	TRBJ2-2	once	ASSYDGSGGPGELF
TRBV28	TRBJ2-1	NA	ASTTGQGGEQF
TRBV7-2	TRBJ1-1	NA	ASSLEITGVTEAF
TRBV7-9	TRBJ1-3	NA	ASAGTDYSHSGNTIY
TRBV6-6	TRBJ1-5	NA	ASSPLPSGTARQPQH
TRBV2	TRBJ1-5	NA	ASRNDRVTQPQH
TRBV6-1	TRBJ1-2	few	ASSEIQGHGYT
TRBV7-2	TRBJ2-1	NA	ASSPGTGRNEQF
TRBV6-2/TRBV6-3	TRBJ1-5	NA	ASSRGGFASNQPQH
TRBV5-1	TRBJ2-3	once	ASSLRTSGGPDTQY
TRBV14	TRBJ1-5	NA	ASSQGSSNQPQH
TRBV4-3	TRBJ2-4	NA	ASSQGSGVAKNIQY
TRBV5-1	TRBJ2-3	NA	ASSLAAPPSTDTQY
TRBV7-2	TRBJ2-6	NA	ASSLAHPASSGANVLT
TRBV10-2	TRBJ2-5	NA	ATGTSGGLWETQY
TRBV9	TRBJ2-3	once	ASSAPGQGTDTQY
TRBV5-1	TRBJ1-3	NA	ASSFESTAGNTIY
TRBV19	TRBJ2-3	NA	ASRARLVADTQY
TRBV7-9	TRBJ2-2	few	ASSLINTGELF
TRBV2	TRBJ1-3	few	ASSVNGISGNTIY
TRBV19	TRBJ2-3	NA	ASSIGTRGDTQY
TRBV10-1	TRBJ2-5	NA	ASSTLRTGIRIKTQY
TRBV7-2	TRBJ2-3	NA	ASSPGADTQY
TRBV27	TRBJ2-2	few	ASRLGPDRASNTGELF
TRBV7-3	TRBJ2-6	NA	ASSLDSSGANVLT
TRBV5-1	TRBJ2-5	NA	ASSLVAGMAGRETQY
TRBV5-1	TRBJ1-1	few	ASSLAVGGIRTEAF
TRBV7-2	TRBJ2-5	NA	ASSSAGSVEGRETQY
TRBV12-5	TRBJ1-4	NA	ASGLVTGHHEKLF
TRBV5-1	TRBJ1-6	NA	ASSPGGQHNSPLH
TRBV6-1	TRBJ2-3	NA	ASSEYGGMADTQY
TRBV19	TRBJ2-2	few	ASNPDRGRTSYTGELF
TRBV6-5	TRBJ2-2	NA	ASELAGDTGELF
TRBV5-1	TRBJ1-4	NA	ASSLSRGATNEKLF
TRBV11-2	TRBJ1-4	few	ASSFGEKLF
TRBV12-5	TRBJ2-5	few	ASGLALAGRETQY
TRBV5-1	TRBJ2-2	NA	ASSETGTSGGELF
TRBV5-6	TRBJ1-1	NA	ASSLDRMNTEAF
TRBV29-1	TRBJ2-5	NA	SAGRVAGKETQY
TRBV5-1	TRBJ2-3	once	ASSFRTQGSADTQY
TRBV7-2	TRBJ2-3	NA	ASSSRQHITTDTQY
TRBV5-1	TRBJ2-3	NA	ASFRISGDTQY
TRBV6-5	TRBJ2-1	NA	ASTTGRLSDEQF
TRBV5-3	TRBJ2-2	NA	ARSLLTEPNTGELF
TRBV24-1	TRBJ2-5	NA	ATSDSPRDRDWYGETQY
TRBV7-3	TRBJ2-3	NA	ASSLQSSTDTQY
TRBV18	TRBJ1-5	few	ASSDGTPSNQPQH
TRBV5-8	TRBJ1-3	NA	ASSLGITGTPVSGNTIY
TRBV27	TRBJ2-3	NA	ASRPGLFYTDTQY
TRBV5-5	TRBJ2-1	NA	ASSLGRKTTAQVLNEQF
TRBV27	TRBJ1-1	NA	ASRAGGYTEAF
TRBV5-6	TRBJ1-6	NA	ASSPSGTGGSPLH